A selection of T cell receptor beta chains follows, all from one sample in a study of early T cells in non-severe SARS-CoV-2 infection. One entry per CDR3 protein, called by TCRdb with MiXCR from the 5' RACE reads. Here the sample spans under 40,000 distinct CDR3 sequences, approximately 6% being singletons. Material: whole blood. The receptor source for this set is an adult who was a healthcare worker with PCR-confirmed SARS-CoV-2 infection or an uninfected control (not recorded which). CDR3s include the opening cysteine and the closing phenylalanine or tryptophan. D genes are given only for firm matches. Clone size is shown for a subset of rows, as once, few, many or a class of expanded clone.

v_call	cdr3_length	clone_size	d_call	j_call	cdr3_nt	cdr3_aa
TRBV15	14	many	NA	TRBJ1-2	TGTGCCACCAGCAGAGAGGGACAAACCTATGGCTACACCTTC	CATSREGQTYGYTF
TRBV4-3	12	many	NA	TRBJ2-1	TGCGCCAGCAGCCAAGAAAGGGGTGAGCAGTTCTTC	CASSQERGEQFF
TRBV27	15	many	NA	TRBJ2-3	TGTGCCAGCAGTTTATCCCGGCGGAGCACAGATACGCAGTATTTT	CASSLSRRSTDTQYF
TRBV7-8	13	many	TRBD2	TRBJ2-1	TGTGCCAGCGGAGCGGGGCCCGACAATGAGCAGTTCTTC	CASGAGPDNEQFF
TRBV12-3/TRBV12-4	14	many	NA	TRBJ1-6	TGTGCCAGCAGTTTAGCCCTGCGGAATTCACCCCTCCACTTT	CASSLALRNSPLHF
TRBV12-3/TRBV12-4	11	NA	NA	TRBJ1-1	TGTGCCAGCAGTCTCTATAGGAGGGGGGTCTTT	CASSLYRRGVF
TRBV7-6	15	many	NA	TRBJ2-1	TGTGCCAGCAGCTTAGGATCGCGGTCGGGGGAGGAGCAGTTCTTC	CASSLGSRSGEEQFF
TRBV12-5	12	few	NA	TRBJ2-5	TGTGCTAGTGGTTTGGTTGGTCAGACCCAGTACTTC	CASGLVGQTQYF
TRBV29-1	16	many	NA	TRBJ2-3	TGCAGCACCTATGGGATAGGTGTTTCTAGCACAGATACGCAGTATTTT	CSTYGIGVSSTDTQYF
TRBV19	11	many	NA	TRBJ2-1	TGTGCCAGTAGTATCGAAGAAGAGCAGTTCTTC	CASSIEEEQFF
TRBV7-8	15	NA	NA	TRBJ1-1	TGTGCCAGCAGCTTAGTCGAGGGGTTGAACACTGAAGCTTTCTTT	CASSLVEGLNTEAFF
TRBV9	15	few	NA	TRBJ2-7	TGTGCCAGCAGCGAGGCCCCGGGGGTTACCTACGAGCAGTACTTC	CASSEAPGVTYEQYF
TRBV29-1	12	many	NA	TRBJ1-3	TGCAGCGTTGAGAGCTCTGGAAACACCATATATTTT	CSVESSGNTIYF
TRBV12-3/TRBV12-4	14	many	TRBD2	TRBJ2-5	TGTGCCAGCAGTTCCTCTAGCGGTCAAGAGACCCAGTACTTC	CASSSSSGQETQYF
TRBV7-9	16	many	NA	TRBJ1-5	TGTGCCAGCAGCTTAGAGTATGGATCCGGCAATCAGCCCCAGCATTTT	CASSLEYGSGNQPQHF
TRBV12-3/TRBV12-4	13	many	NA	TRBJ2-1	TGTGCCAGCAGTTTGGGGTGGGAAGGTGAGCAGTTCTTC	CASSLGWEGEQFF
TRBV11-2	15	few	NA	TRBJ2-5	TGTGCCAGCAGCTTGGTCGGCCGGGGGAAAGAGACCCAGTACTTC	CASSLVGRGKETQYF
TRBV12-3/TRBV12-4	15	many	NA	TRBJ1-5	TGTGCCAGCAGCCTTCTGGGGGGCGGCAATCAGCCCCAGCATTTT	CASSLLGGGNQPQHF
TRBV29-1	13	many	NA	TRBJ1-1	TGCAGCGTTGAGGCCGTAATATTCGCTGAAGCTTTCTTT	CSVEAVIFAEAFF
TRBV11-3	17	many	NA	TRBJ1-4	TGTGCCAGCAGCTTCGACTCCCGGTGGGGAACTAATGAAAAACTGTTTTTT	CASSFDSRWGTNEKLFF
TRBV9	16	many	TRBD2	TRBJ2-1	TGTGCCAGCAAAAAGGTAGCGGGGGCCCCGGGGGATGAGCAGTTCTTC	CASKKVAGAPGDEQFF
TRBV6-6	17	many	TRBD2	TRBJ2-5	TGTGCCAGCAGTTCGGGACTAGCGGGAGCGTCACAAGAGACCCAGTACTTC	CASSSGLAGASQETQYF
TRBV5-1	12	many	NA	TRBJ2-2	TGCGCCAGCACGCCGGACACCGGGGAGCTGTTTTTT	CASTPDTGELFF
TRBV6-5	15	many	NA	TRBJ1-6	TGTGCCAGCAGCAAGAAACAGGGTTTTAATTCACCCCTCCACTTT	CASSKKQGFNSPLHF
TRBV7-9	16	many	TRBD1	TRBJ1-5	TGTGCCAGCAGCTTTTCGACAGGGGGCGTCAATCAGCCCCAGCATTTT	CASSFSTGGVNQPQHF
TRBV29-1	15	few	NA	TRBJ2-3	TGCGGCGCCCAGGGGGCTAGCGGGACTACAGATACGCAGTATTTT	CGAQGASGTTDTQYF
TRBV2	15	many	TRBD1	TRBJ2-1	TGTGCCAGCATTCCCGACAGGGATAGTTACAATGAGCAGTTCTTC	CASIPDRDSYNEQFF
TRBV2	11	many	NA	TRBJ2-7	TGTGCCAGCAATCAAGAGGGGGGGCAGTACTTC	CASNQEGGQYF
TRBV12-3/TRBV12-4	14	many	NA	TRBJ1-5	TGTGCCAGCAGCCCAGGACGGAACAATCAGCCCCAGCATTTT	CASSPGRNNQPQHF
TRBV12-5	14	many	NA	TRBJ2-4	TGTGCTAGTGGTTTGGACTCATCGTGGGACATTCAGTACTTC	CASGLDSSWDIQYF
TRBV7-9	13	few	NA	TRBJ2-2	TGTGCCAGCAGCCCCGGAGCGGCCGGGGAGCTGTTTTTT	CASSPGAAGELFF
TRBV28	9	many	NA	TRBJ1-6	TGTGCCAGCAGTCCCCCCCTCCACTTT	CASSPPLHF
TRBV10-3	19	many	TRBD2	TRBJ2-1	TGTGCCATCAGTGAGTCGTGGGCTAGCGGGGGCAGAGGCGGGAATGAGCAGTTCTTC	CAISESWASGGRGGNEQFF
TRBV7-9	11	many	NA	TRBJ2-1	TGTGCCAGCAGCTTTGGGGGTGAGCAGTTCTTC	CASSFGGEQFF
TRBV28	17	few	TRBD2	TRBJ2-3	TGTGCCAGCAGACCCCGTACTAGCGGAAACCCGGGTGATACGCAGTATTTT	CASRPRTSGNPGDTQYF
TRBV4-1	16	NA	NA	TRBJ2-2	TGCGCCAGCAGCCACCCGGACAGACACCTCACCGGGGAGCTGTTTTTT	CASSHPDRHLTGELFF
TRBV19	15	many	NA	TRBJ2-3	TGTGCCAGTAGTATCATGGTGCAGACTCCCGATACGCAGTATTTT	CASSIMVQTPDTQYF
TRBV6-6	13	many	NA	TRBJ2-6	TGTGCCAGCAGAGGCGCGGGGGCCAACGTCCTGACTTTC	CASRGAGANVLTF
TRBV18	13	NA	NA	TRBJ1-1	TGTGCCAGCTCACCACTTATAGAAACTGAAGCTTTCTTT	CASSPLIETEAFF
TRBV11-2	12	few	NA	TRBJ1-2	TGTGCCAGCAGCTTAGATACCGGAGACTACACCTTC	CASSLDTGDYTF
TRBV6-5	13	many	NA	TRBJ1-1	TGTGCCAGCACCAACGCGTTGGCCACTGAAGCTTTCTTT	CASTNALATEAFF
TRBV7-2	13	many	TRBD1	TRBJ1-5	TGTGCCAGCGGACAGGGTAGTCGTCAGCCCCAGCATTTT	CASGQGSRQPQHF
TRBV12-3/TRBV12-4	15	many	TRBD2	TRBJ2-7	TGTGCCAGCAGTTCCGGACTAGCGGGATCTTACGAGCAGTACTTC	CASSSGLAGSYEQYF
TRBV9	13	many	NA	TRBJ2-1	TGTGCCAGCAGTCCTTCTCAATACGATGAGCAGTTCTTC	CASSPSQYDEQFF
TRBV12-5	16	many	NA	TRBJ1-6	TGTGCTAGTGTCAAAATGAGCCGGGACGGGGATTCACCCCTCCACTTT	CASVKMSRDGDSPLHF
TRBV2	15	many	NA	TRBJ1-6	TGTGCCAGCAGAACCGGACAGAGTTATAATTCACCCCTCCACTTT	CASRTGQSYNSPLHF
TRBV7-9	12	many	NA	TRBJ2-1	TGTGCCAGCAGCCAACAGGCGAATGAGCAGTTCTTC	CASSQQANEQFF
TRBV7-2	11	many	NA	TRBJ2-5	TGTGCCAGCAGCTTCCAAGAGACCCAGTACTTC	CASSFQETQYF
TRBV6-5	14	many	NA	TRBJ2-7	TGTGCCAGCAGTTACGGGAGCGGGCGGTACGAGCAGTACTTC	CASSYGSGRYEQYF